This T cell receptor (beta chain) originates from a study of blood T cell repertoires in COVID-19. Looking at the study overall: The United States, Italy and Spain were the sources of the acute and convalescent COVID-19 samples.

TCRdb keeps only in-frame clones here, not all; method: immunoSEQ multiplex PCR. The table lists under 250,000 clones, around nine tenths of them singletons, with about 4% in the top ten. V gave up 6 bases and J gave up 3 bases; unmatched junction bases: 7. Germline V gene sequence: CDR1 SNHLY, CDR2 FYNNEI. CDR3 length: 16 amino acids. Sequences were obtained from PBMCs or T cells enriched from blood (not recorded which). The gene calls are TRBV2 and TRBJ2-1, with 11 positions matching TRBD2. The sequence was collected from a woman under 40 with acute COVID-19. The CDR3 spells CASRGLTSGNYNEQFF. CDR3 nucleotide sequence: TGTGCCAGCAGGGGACTGACTAGCGGGAACTACAATGAGCAGTTCTTC.